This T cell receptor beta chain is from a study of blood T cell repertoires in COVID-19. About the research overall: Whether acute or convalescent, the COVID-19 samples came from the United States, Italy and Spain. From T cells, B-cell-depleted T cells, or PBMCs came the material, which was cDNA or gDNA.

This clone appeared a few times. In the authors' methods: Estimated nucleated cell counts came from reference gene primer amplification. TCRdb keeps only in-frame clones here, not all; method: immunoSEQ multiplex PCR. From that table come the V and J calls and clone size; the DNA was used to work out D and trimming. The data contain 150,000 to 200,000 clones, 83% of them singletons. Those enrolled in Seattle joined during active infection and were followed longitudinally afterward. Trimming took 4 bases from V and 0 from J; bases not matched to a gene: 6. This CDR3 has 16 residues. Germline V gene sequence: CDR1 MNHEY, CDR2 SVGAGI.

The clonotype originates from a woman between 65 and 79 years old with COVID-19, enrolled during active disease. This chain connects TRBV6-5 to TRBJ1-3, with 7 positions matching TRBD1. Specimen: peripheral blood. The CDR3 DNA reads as TGTGCCAGCAGTTTCCGGACAGGAACCTCTGGAAACACCATATATTTT. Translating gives CASSFRTGTSGNTIYF.